The clone carrying this T cell receptor (beta chain) showed up many times. Its antigen remains unknown. The entry originates in a study of human T cells and chemical hapten exposure. Losses at the gene ends were 0 bases for V and 6 bases for J; bases not matched to a gene: 4. The CDR3 length is 17 residues. Germline V lookup: CDR1 KGHSH, CDR2 LQKENI. Time point denoted: pre-sensitization, week 0. Described treatment: therapeutic diphenylcyclopropenone sensitization with weekly scalp DPC. Overall study findings and caveats: Expanded TCRs formed significantly more large CDR3 similarity clusters than controls.

One entry per CDR3 protein results from TCRdb running MiXCR on the RACE reads. This sample has about 40,000 distinct CDR3 sequences, with roughly a tenth found just once. Sequencing was performed on whole blood, taken in connection with sensitization to the hapten diphenylcyclopropenone (DPC). The clonotype originates from a man aged 30 to 39 with alopecia areata. Some clones in this sample may be carry-over from other donors' samples. V gene TRBV18 combines with J gene TRBJ2-1; 14 nucleotides line up with TRBD2. CDR3: CASSPPTGTSGSNEQFF. The CDR3 DNA follows: TGTGCCAGCTCACCACCCACCGGGACTAGCGGGAGCAATGAGCAGTTCTTC.